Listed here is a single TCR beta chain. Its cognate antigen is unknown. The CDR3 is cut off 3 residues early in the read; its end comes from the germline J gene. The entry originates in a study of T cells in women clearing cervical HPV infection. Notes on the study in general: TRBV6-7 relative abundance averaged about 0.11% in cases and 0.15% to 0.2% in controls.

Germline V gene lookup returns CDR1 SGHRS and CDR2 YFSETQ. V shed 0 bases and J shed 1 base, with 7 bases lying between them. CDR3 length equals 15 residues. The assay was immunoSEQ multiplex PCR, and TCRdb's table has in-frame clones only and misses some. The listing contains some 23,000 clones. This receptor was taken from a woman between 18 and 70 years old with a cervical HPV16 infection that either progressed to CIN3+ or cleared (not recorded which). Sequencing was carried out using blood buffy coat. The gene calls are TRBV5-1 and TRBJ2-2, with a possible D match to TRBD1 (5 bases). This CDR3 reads CASSLVGVNTGELFF. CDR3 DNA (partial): TGCGCCAGCAGCTTGGTAGGGGTGAACACCGGGGAG.